Shown below are 30 T cell receptor beta chains from a single sample sequenced in a study of cytomegalovirus exposure and HLA in healthy donors. PCR primers comprised 60 Vbeta and 13 Jbeta primers. Only in-frame clones appear in the TCRdb table, and some are missing; sequencing was by immunoSEQ multiplex PCR. The data show 150,000 to 200,000 clones, with roughly 77% seen just once and approximately 0.36% held by the top ten. Sequencing used PBMCs. The source is a male donor in good health and CMV-seropositive.

This rearrangement joins TRBV13 to TRBJ2-7, with TRBD2 matching 7 bases. After removal of 5 bases from V and 2 bases from J, the junction contained 9 bases not matched to a gene. Germline V lookup: CDR1 PRHDT, CDR2 FYEKMQ (reference sequence). CDR3 length: 15 amino acids. This CDR3 is CASSLNSRGAYEQYF. The DNA for the CDR3 is TGTGCCAGCAGCCTGAATAGCCGGGGGGCCTACGAGCAGTACTTC.

There are a few counts of this clone. The CDR3 DNA reads TGTGCCAGTAGTCCGGGGTTCACCGGGGAGCTGTTTTTT. Residues: CASSPGFTGELFF. This chain joins TRBV19 and TRBJ2-2; a weak D match, TRBD2 (5 bases). Germline V gives CDR1 LNHDA, CDR2 SQIVND (reference sequence). V lost 5 bases and J lost 4, with 8 bases in between. CDR3 length equals 13 residues.

On this clone: Other DNA sequences in the same sample also yield this CDR3. The rearrangement uses TRBV7-2 and TRBJ2-7; D gene ambiguous. CDR3 length: 11 amino acids. Germline V gene data show CDR1 as SGHTA and CDR2 as FQGNSA. V lost 4 bases, J lost 2 bases, and 3 bases lay in between. The CDR3 here is CASSSAYEQYF. The CDR3 bases are TGTGCCAGCAGCTCCGCCTACGAGCAGTACTTC.

This sequence joins TRBV7-2 and TRBJ2-1; the match to TRBD2 covers 7 bases. This CDR3 comprises 12 residues. Germline lookup yields CDR1 SGHTA and CDR2 FQGNSA. Losses at the gene ends were 3 bases for V and 16 bases for J; bases not matched to a gene: 9. CDR3 sequence reads: CASSLHRGERFF. The CDR3 bases are TGTGCCAGCAGCTTGCATCGGGGGGAAAGATTCTTC.

V gene TRBV9 combines with J gene TRBJ2-1; 9 bases agree with TRBD2. The length of the CDR3 is 15 residues. Germline loops: CDR1 SGDLS, CDR2 YYNGEE. V dropped 4 bases and J dropped 4; count of bases not matched to a gene: 6. The chain's CDR3 is CASSLGLAGYNEQFF. DNA of the CDR3: TGTGCCAGCAGCTTGGGGCTAGCGGGATACAATGAGCAGTTCTTC.

CDR3 loop: CASSEWGQGNTGELFF. The CDR3 nucleotides read TGTGCCAGCAGTGAATGGGGACAGGGGAACACCGGGGAGCTGTTTTTT. V usage is TRBV28 and J usage is TRBJ2-2; 9 positions agree with TRBD1. Germline loops: CDR1 MDHEN, CDR2 SYDVKM. This CDR3 region has 16 residues. The V and J ends lost 5 bases and 1 base, in that order; junction bases with no gene match: 5.

This clone was recorded a few times. The chain combines TRBV5-8 with TRBJ1-2, with D unclear. V was pared by 3 bases and J by 4 bases, with 13 bases between. This CDR3 is built from 14 residues. The germline V gene has CDR1 SGHTS and CDR2 YDEGEE. The CDR3 loop reads CASSSSGLSYGYTF. The CDR3 region has the DNA TGTGCCAGCAGCTCCTCAGGACTGAGCTATGGCTACACCTTC.

The genes are TRBV6-1 and TRBJ1-1, with no clear D. Deletions cut 0 bases from V and 6 bases from J, with 11 bases between. Germline values: CDR1 MNHNS, CDR2 SASEGT. The length of the CDR3 is 14 residues. CDR3: CASSEAGGEAEAFF. The CDR3 bases are TGTGCCAGCAGTGAAGCGGGCGGGGAAGCTGAAGCTTTCTTT.

The chain combines TRBV4-1 with TRBJ2-5; 11 bases map to TRBD2. Trimming at V came to 0 bases and at J to 2 bases, leaving 5 bases not matched to a gene. The CDR3 length is 17 residues. Looked up from germline, CDR1 is MGHRA and CDR2 is YSYEKL. The CDR3 protein is CASSQDSVAGGQETQYF. The CDR3 DNA reads TGCGCCAGCAGCCAAGATTCCGTAGCGGGGGGGCAAGAGACCCAGTACTTC.

The J gene is TRBJ2-3, the V gene TRBV6-5; no clear D. Trimming left V 10 bases short and J 0 bases short, with 11 bases between. The germline V gene has CDR1 MNHEY and CDR2 SVGAGI. The CDR3 is 13 amino acids. CDR3 coding DNA: TGTGCCACTAGAATAGCTAGCACAGATACGCAGTATTTT. Translation: CATRIASTDTQYF.

On this clone: Compared with germline, one end of the junction differs, possibly owing to a read error. Other DNA sequences in the sample encode the same CDR3. The chain's CDR3 is CASSWGGRVNTEAFF. For the CDR3, the DNA is TGTGCCAGCAGTTGGGGGGGCAGGGTAAACACTGAGGCTTTCTTT. The chain has TRBV28 and TRBJ1-1, with TRBD1 as a possible D gene (6 bases). The CDR3 length is 15 residues. Germline values: CDR1 MDHEN, CDR2 SYDVKM.

This sequence joins TRBV6-1 and TRBJ1-1; TRBD1 aligns across 8 bases. This CDR3 is built from 15 residues. J gave up 1 base and V 6 bases, and 7 bases lay outside the gene matches. The germline CDR1 and CDR2 sequences are MNHNS and SASEGT. The CDR3 DNA is TGTGCCAGCAGCCATCCCGGACAGGGGAACACTGAAGCTTTCTTT. Translating it yields CASSHPGQGNTEAFF.

This chain links TRBV19 with TRBJ2-7; 11 bases map to TRBD2. Germline-derived CDR1 and CDR2 are LNHDA and SQIVND (reference sequence). This CDR3 contains 16 residues. With V trimmed by 5 bases and J by 1 base, 7 bases remained unmatched. CDR3 DNA sequence: TGTGCCAGTAGTCCTCAAGGGACTAGCGGTTCCTACGAGCAGTACTTC. Translated: CASSPQGTSGSYEQYF.

J is TRBJ2-1 and V is TRBV5-1; 12 bases map to TRBD2. This CDR3 comprises 16 residues. Germline V gene data show CDR1 as SGHRS and CDR2 as YFSETQ. V lost 4 bases, J lost 8 bases, and 10 bases stayed unmatched. The CDR3 DNA reads TGCGCCAGCAGCCGGGGGACTAGCGGGTGGGAAGATGAGCAGTTCTTC. Its translation is CASSRGTSGWEDEQFF.

The CDR3 spells CSAGGDRGLLWNEQFF. The CDR3 nucleotides read TGCAGCGCCGGAGGGGACAGGGGGCTTTTGTGGAATGAGCAGTTCTTC. The chain uses TRBV29-1 and TRBJ2-1; the match to TRBD1 covers 12 bases. V shed 7 bases, J shed 7 bases, and the junction held 14 bases outside the gene matches. Per the germline V gene, CDR1 is SQVTM and CDR2 is ANQGSEA. The CDR3 covers 16 residues.

This clone is a singleton in its sample. The chain recombines TRBV11-1 with TRBJ2-7; tentative D call: TRBD2 (5 bases). Germline CDR1 and CDR2: SGHAT and FQDESV (reference sequence). This CDR3 has 14 residues. Trimming cost V 7 bases and J 2 bases, with 15 bases left between them. Here the CDR3 DNA reads TGTGCCAGCAAGATGCGAGCGGCCACCTACGAGCAGTACTTC. It yields the protein CASKMRAATYEQYF.

This rearrangement joins TRBV9 to TRBJ1-2; 10 bases map to TRBD1. Germline V lookup: CDR1 SGDLS, CDR2 YYNGEE. The junction had 9 bases not matched to a gene; V was cut back by 3 bases and J by 1 base. This CDR3 contains 17 residues. CDR3 bases: TGTGCCAGCAGCGCAGGGACAGGGGTAGGATATAACTATGGCTACACCTTC. Its translation: CASSAGTGVGYNYGYTF. Full variable domain (missing parts from reference TRBV9 and TRBJ1-2): DSGVTQTPKHLITATGQRVTLRCSPRSGDLSVYWYQQSLDQGLQFLIQYYNGEERAKGNILERFSAQQFPDLHSELNLSSLELGDSALYFCASSAGTGVGYNYGYTFGSGTRLTVV.

The chain uses TRBV27 and TRBJ1-2; the match to TRBD1 covers 8 bases. Germline lookup yields CDR1 MNHEY and CDR2 SMNVEV (reference sequence). The V and J ends lost 4 bases and 8 bases, in that order; junction bases with no gene match: 9. This CDR3 spans 14 amino acids. CDR3 nucleotide sequence: TGTGCCAGCAGTTCCTCGAACAGGGGGGACGGCTACACCTTC. It codes for CASSSSNRGDGYTF.

This clone was recorded a few times. CDR3 DNA sequence: TGCGCCAGCAGCTTGGGTCCCGCTGCGAACGAGCAGTACTTC. Translating it yields CASSLGPAANEQYF. The gene calls are TRBV5-1 and TRBJ2-7; D uncertain. V lost 0 bases and J lost 5, with 12 bases in between. The CDR3 length is 14 residues. CDR1 is SGHRS, CDR2 YFSETQ, per germline.

CDR3 nucleotides: TGTGCCAGCAGCGTAGGAGCCCTAGCGGGGGATTACACAGATACGCAGTATTTT. Translation gives CASSVGALAGDYTDTQYF. V is TRBV9 and J is TRBJ2-3, with 10 bases identical to TRBD2. The CDR3 is 18 amino acids. Germline CDR1 and CDR2: SGDLS and YYNGEE. Unmatched junction bases numbered 9, after V lost 0 bases and J lost 2 bases.

This clone has a handful of counts. In DNA form, the CDR3 reads TGTGCCAGCAGCGTAGCGGGAGGGGGGAGCACAGATACGCAGTATTTT. This gives the protein CASSVAGGGSTDTQYF. The genes are TRBV9 and TRBJ2-3, with TRBD2 matching over 8 bases. Germline V gene sequence: CDR1 SGDLS, CDR2 YYNGEE. The CDR3 spans 16 residues. With 0 bases clipped from V and 0 bases from J, the junction kept 3 bases outside the gene matches.

V gene TRBV2 combines with J gene TRBJ1-1, with D possibly matching TRBD1 (6 bases). CDR1 is SNHLY, CDR2 FYNNEI, per germline. The V end was cut by 5 bases, the J end by 0 bases, with 7 bases between. CDR3 length: 13 amino acids. CDR3 residues: CASSTGMNTEAFF. The CDR3 nucleotides are TGTGCCAGCAGTACAGGGATGAACACTGAAGCTTTCTTT.

The chain has TRBV7-2 and TRBJ2-7; 8 bases line up with TRBD2. Germline V gene lookup returns CDR1 SGHTA and CDR2 FQGNSA. With V trimmed by 5 bases and J by 1 base, 4 bases remained unmatched. This CDR3 is built from 14 residues. CDR3 nucleotides: TGTGCCAGCAGCCCCGGGGGGGCTTCCTACGAGCAGTACTTC. Its translation: CASSPGGASYEQYF.

The chain combines TRBV7-2 with TRBJ2-3; 8 nucleotides align to TRBD2. Germline lookup yields CDR1 SGHTA and CDR2 FQGNSA. The V gene end was trimmed by 6 bases and the J gene end by 5 bases; junction bases not matched to a gene: 19. The length of the CDR3 is 18 residues. CDR3 DNA sequence: TGTGCCAGCAGTCCTAATATCGATTTAGCGGGATGGGTAGATACGCAGTATTTT. Translation: CASSPNIDLAGWVDTQYF.

This clone was detected once. The CDR3 spells CASSLGQGTYEQYF. As DNA, the CDR3 is TGTGCCAGCAGCTTAGGGCAGGGAACCTACGAGCAGTACTTC. The chain combines TRBV7-6 with TRBJ2-7; a possible D gene is TRBD1 (5 bases). The CDR3 length is 14 residues. Germline V lookup: CDR1 SGHVS, CDR2 FNYEAQ. V lost 1 base to trimming and J lost 2 bases, with 9 bases between them.

This chain joins TRBV30 and TRBJ2-1; TRBD2 matches at 8 bases. Germline trimming cut 1 base from V and 8 bases from J; bases unmatched to any gene: 10. This CDR3 is 15 amino acids long. Germline V gene data show CDR1 as GTSNPN and CDR2 as SVGIG (reference sequence). In DNA form, the CDR3 reads TGTGCCTGGAGTGAATTAGCGGGATCAGCGGATGAGCAGTTCTTC. Translation gives CAWSELAGSADEQFF.

The chain combines TRBV5-4 with TRBJ1-1; 12 bases align to TRBD1. The junction had 9 bases not matched to a gene; V was cut back by 2 bases and J by 4 bases. The CDR3 loop spans 17 amino acids. Germline CDR1 SGHNT, CDR2 YYREEE (reference sequence). Written as DNA, the CDR3 is TGTGCCAGCAGCTTAAGGGACAGGGGGCCTTTGAGCACTGAAGCTTTCTTT. Translated, it gives CASSLRDRGPLSTEAFF.

V gene TRBV5-1 combines with J gene TRBJ1-1; 10 bases are a match to TRBD1. Germline V gives CDR1 SGHRS, CDR2 YFSETQ. The CDR3 loop spans 14 amino acids. Trimming at V came to 4 bases and at J to 6 bases, leaving 6 bases not matched to a gene. The CDR3 DNA reads TGCGCCAGCAGCCAGGGACAGGGGTCCCCTGAAGCTTTCTTT. Translated, it gives CASSQGQGSPEAFF.

This chain connects TRBV15 to TRBJ1-1; D is possibly TRBD1 (5 bases). The CDR3 is made up of 20 amino acids. The germline gives CDR1 LNHNV, CDR2 YYDKDF (reference sequence). V lost 0 bases to trimming and J lost 5 bases, with 28 bases between them. The CDR3 here is CATSRDLKARKTGGGTEAFF. CDR3 DNA sequence: TGTGCCACCAGCAGAGATCTGAAGGCGAGAAAAACGGGGGGAGGAACTGAAGCTTTCTTT.

The CDR3 loop reads CSYLTGQGYGYTF. Here the CDR3 DNA reads TGCAGCTACCTGACAGGGCAGGGCTATGGCTACACCTTC. The chain recombines TRBV29-1 with TRBJ1-2; 7 bases align to TRBD1. The CDR3 totals 13 residues. The germline V gene encodes CDR1 SQVTM and CDR2 ANQGSEA. The junction had 10 bases not matched to a gene; V was cut back by 8 bases and J by 4 bases.